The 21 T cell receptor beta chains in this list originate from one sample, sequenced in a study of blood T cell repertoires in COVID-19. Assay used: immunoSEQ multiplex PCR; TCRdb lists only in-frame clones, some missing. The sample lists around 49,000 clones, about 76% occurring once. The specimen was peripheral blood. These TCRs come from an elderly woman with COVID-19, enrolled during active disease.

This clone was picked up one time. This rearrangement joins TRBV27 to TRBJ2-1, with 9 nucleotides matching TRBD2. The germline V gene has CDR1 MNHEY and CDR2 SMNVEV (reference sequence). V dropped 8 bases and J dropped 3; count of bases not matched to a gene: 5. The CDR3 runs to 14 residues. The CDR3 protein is CASRTSGFYNEQFF. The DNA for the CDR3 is TGTGCCAGCCGAACTAGCGGGTTCTACAATGAGCAGTTCTTC.

The CDR3 nucleotides are TGTGCCAGCACACGGGCGCGGGGCAACACAGATACGCAGTATTTT. The encoded protein is CASTRARGNTDTQYF. The chain joins TRBV11-2 to TRBJ2-3, with a tentative D call TRBD2 (6 bases). Per the germline V gene, CDR1 is SGHAT and CDR2 is FQNNGV. The CDR3 runs 15 residues. With 7 bases removed from V and 2 bases from J, the gap between germline ends came to 16 bases.

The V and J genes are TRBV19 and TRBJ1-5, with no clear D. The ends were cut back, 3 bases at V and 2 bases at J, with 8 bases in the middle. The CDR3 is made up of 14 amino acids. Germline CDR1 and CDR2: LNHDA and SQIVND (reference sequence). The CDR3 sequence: CASSIRGGNQPQHF. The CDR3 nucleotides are TGTGCCAGTAGTATTCGAGGCGGCAATCAGCCCCAGCATTTT.

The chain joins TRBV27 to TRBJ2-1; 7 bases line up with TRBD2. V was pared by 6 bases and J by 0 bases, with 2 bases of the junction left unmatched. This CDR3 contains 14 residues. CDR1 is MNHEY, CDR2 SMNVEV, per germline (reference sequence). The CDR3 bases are TGTGCCAGCAGCAGACTAGCCTCCTACAATGAGCAGTTCTTC. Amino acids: CASSRLASYNEQFF.

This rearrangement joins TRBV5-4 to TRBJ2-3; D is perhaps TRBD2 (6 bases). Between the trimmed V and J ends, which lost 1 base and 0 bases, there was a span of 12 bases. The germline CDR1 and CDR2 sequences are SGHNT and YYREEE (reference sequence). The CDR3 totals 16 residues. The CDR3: CASSLYRLDSTDTQYF. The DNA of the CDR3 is TGTGCCAGCAGCTTGTACCGACTAGATAGCACAGATACGCAGTATTTT.

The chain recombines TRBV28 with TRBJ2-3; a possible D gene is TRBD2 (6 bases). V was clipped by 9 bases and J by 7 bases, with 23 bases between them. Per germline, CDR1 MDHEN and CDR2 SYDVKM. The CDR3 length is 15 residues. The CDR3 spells CASFSLGGTLNTQYF. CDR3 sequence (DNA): TGTGCCAGTTTTAGTCTCGGTGGGACTTTAAATACGCAGTATTTT.

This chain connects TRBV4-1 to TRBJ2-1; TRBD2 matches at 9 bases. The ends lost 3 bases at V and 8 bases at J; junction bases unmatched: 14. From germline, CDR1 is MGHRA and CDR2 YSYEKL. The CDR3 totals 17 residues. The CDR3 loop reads CASSQGVEREAHYEQFF. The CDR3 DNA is TGCGCCAGCAGCCAGGGGGTCGAGCGGGAGGCGCATTATGAGCAGTTCTTC.

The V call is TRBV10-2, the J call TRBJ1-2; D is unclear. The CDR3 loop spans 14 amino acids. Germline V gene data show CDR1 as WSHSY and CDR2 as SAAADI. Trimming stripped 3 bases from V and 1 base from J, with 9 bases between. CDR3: CASSESHSNYGYTF. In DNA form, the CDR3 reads TGCGCCAGCAGTGAATCCCATAGTAACTATGGCTACACCTTC.

CDR3 nucleotides: TGTGCCAGCAGTCTGGGACACACAGATACGCAGTATTTT. This sequence encodes CASSLGHTDTQYF. The gene calls are TRBV28 and TRBJ2-3, with a possible D match to TRBD1 (6 bases). Germline CDR1 reads MDHEN; CDR2 reads SYDVKM. V lost 5 bases and J lost 2, with 8 bases in between. This CDR3 region has 13 residues.

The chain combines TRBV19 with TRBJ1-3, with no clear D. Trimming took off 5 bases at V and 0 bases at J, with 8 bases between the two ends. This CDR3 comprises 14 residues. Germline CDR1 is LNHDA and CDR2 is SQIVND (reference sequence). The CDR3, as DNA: TGTGCCAGTAGTTCCGTCAGCTCTGGAAACACCATATATTTT. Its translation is CASSSVSSGNTIYF.

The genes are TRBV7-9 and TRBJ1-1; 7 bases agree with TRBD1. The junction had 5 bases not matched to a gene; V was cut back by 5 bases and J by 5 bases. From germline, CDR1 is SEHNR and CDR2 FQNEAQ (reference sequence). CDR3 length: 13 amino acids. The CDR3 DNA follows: TGTGCCAGCAGCGGGGACAGTGGGACTGAAGCTTTCTTT. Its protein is CASSGDSGTEAFF. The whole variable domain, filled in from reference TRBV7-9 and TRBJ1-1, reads DTGVSQNPRHKITKRGQNVTFRCDPISEHNRLYWYRQTLGQGPEFLTYFQNEAQLEKSRLLSDRFSAERPKGSFSTLEIQRTEQGDSAMYLCASSGDSGTEAFFGQGTRLTVV.

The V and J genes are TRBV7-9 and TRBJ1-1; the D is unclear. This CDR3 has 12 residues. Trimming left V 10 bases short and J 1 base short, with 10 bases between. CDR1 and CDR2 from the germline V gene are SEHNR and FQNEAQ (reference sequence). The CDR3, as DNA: TGTGCCACGGACTTAGAGAACACTGAAGCTTTCTTT. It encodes CATDLENTEAFF.

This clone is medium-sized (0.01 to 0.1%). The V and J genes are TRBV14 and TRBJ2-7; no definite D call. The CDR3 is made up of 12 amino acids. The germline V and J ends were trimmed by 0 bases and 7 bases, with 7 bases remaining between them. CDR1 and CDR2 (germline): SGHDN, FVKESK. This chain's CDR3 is CASSQDRWEQYF. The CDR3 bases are TGTGCCAGCAGCCAAGATCGGTGGGAGCAGTACTTC.

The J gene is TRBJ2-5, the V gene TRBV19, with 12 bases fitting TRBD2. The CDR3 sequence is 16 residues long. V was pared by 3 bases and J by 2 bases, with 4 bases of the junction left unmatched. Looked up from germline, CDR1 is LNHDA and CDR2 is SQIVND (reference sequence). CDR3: CASSIWTSGEQETQYF. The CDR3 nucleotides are TGTGCCAGTAGTATTTGGACTAGCGGGGAACAAGAGACCCAGTACTTC. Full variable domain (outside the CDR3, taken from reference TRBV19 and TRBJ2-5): DGGITQSPKYLFRKEGQNVTLSCEQNLNHDAMYWYRQDPGQGLRLIYYSQIVNDFQKGDIAEGYSVSREKKESFPLTVTSAQKNPTAFYLCASSIWTSGEQETQYFGPGTRLLVL.

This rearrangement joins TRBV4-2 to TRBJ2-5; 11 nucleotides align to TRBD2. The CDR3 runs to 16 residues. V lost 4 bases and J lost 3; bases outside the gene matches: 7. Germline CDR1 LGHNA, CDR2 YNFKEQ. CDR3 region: CASSRLAGQTKETQYF. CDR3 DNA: TGTGCCAGCAGCCGACTAGCGGGACAGACTAAAGAGACCCAGTACTTC.

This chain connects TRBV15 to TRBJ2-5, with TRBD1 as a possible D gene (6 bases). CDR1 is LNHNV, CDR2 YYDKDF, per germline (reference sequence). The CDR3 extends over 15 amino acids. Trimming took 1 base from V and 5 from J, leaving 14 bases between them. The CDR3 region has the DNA TGTGCCACCAGCAGAGGACAGGCTCCCTGGGAGACCCAGTACTTC. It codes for CATSRGQAPWETQYF. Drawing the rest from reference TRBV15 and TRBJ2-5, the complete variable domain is DAMVIQNPRYQVTQFGKPVTLSCSQTLNHNVMYWYQQKSSQAPKLLFHYYDKDFNNEADTPDNFQSRRPNTSFCFLDIRSPGLGDTAMYLCATSRGQAPWETQYFGPGTRLLVL.

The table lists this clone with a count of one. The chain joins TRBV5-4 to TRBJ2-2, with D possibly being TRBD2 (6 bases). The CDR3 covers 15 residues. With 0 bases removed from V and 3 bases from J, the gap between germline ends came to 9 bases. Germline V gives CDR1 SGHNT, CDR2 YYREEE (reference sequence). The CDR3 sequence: CASSLGVADTGELFF. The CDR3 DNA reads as TGTGCCAGCAGCTTGGGAGTAGCGGACACCGGGGAGCTGTTTTTT.

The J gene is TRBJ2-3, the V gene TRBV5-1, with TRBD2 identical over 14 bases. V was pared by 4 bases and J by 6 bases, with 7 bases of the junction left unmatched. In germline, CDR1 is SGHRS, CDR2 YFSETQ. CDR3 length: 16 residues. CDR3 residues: CASSQGTSGRIDTQYF. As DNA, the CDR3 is TGCGCCAGCAGCCAAGGGACTAGCGGGAGAATCGATACGCAGTATTTT.

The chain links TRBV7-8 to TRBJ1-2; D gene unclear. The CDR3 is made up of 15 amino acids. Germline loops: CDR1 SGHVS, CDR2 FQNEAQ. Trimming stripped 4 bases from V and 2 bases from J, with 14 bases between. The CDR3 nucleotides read TGTGCCAGCAGCTCCTTCTGGGAGGGCAACTATGGCTACACCTTC. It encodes CASSSFWEGNYGYTF.

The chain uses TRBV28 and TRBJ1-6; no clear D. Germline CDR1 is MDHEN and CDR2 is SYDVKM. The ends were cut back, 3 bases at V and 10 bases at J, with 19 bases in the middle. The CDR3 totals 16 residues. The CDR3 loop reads CASSFSPTLAVSPLHF. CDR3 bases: TGTGCCAGCAGTTTCTCCCCTACCTTAGCGGTATCACCCCTCCACTTT.

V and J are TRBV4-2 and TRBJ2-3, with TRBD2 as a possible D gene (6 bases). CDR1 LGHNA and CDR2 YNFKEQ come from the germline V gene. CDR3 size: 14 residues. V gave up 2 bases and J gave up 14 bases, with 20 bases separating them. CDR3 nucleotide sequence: TGTGCCAGCAGCCAAATAGCGGAGGTACCCCATCCGTATTTT. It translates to CASSQIAEVPHPYF.